This TCR beta chain derives from a study of beta chain features in type 1 diabetes. Trimming took off 6 bases at V and 8 bases at J, with 12 bases between the two ends. This CDR3 is built from 11 residues. Germline-derived CDR1 and CDR2 are SQVTM and ANQGSEA. Expressed TCRB transcripts got sequenced, as all isolated RNA was reverse transcribed. This table comes from immunoSEQ multiplex PCR, and its TCRdb copy is limited to in-frame clones, with some not included. The data show 350,000 to 450,000 clones, around 13% seen once. The chain is built from TRBV29-1 and TRBJ2-3; D not resolved. The specimen was naive CD4+ T cells from blood. This TCR derives from a man younger than 40 in good health. The CDR3 spells CSVHPAVTQYF. In nucleotides, the CDR3 is TGCAGCGTCCACCCCGCCGTTACGCAGTATTTT.